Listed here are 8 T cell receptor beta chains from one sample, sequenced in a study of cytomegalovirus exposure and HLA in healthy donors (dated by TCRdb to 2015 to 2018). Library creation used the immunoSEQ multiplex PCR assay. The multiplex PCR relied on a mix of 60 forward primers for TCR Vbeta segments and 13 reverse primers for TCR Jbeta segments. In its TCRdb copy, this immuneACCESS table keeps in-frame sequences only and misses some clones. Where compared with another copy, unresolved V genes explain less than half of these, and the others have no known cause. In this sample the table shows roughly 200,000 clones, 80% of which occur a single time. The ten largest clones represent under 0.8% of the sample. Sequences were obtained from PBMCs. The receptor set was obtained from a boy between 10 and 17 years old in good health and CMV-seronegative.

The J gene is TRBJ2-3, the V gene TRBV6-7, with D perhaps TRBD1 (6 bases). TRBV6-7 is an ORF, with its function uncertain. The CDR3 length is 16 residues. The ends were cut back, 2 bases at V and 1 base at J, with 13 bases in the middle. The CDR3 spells CASSYRGAGGTDTQYF. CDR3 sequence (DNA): TGTGCCAGCAGTTACAGAGGGGCAGGGGGCACAGATACGCAGTATTTT.

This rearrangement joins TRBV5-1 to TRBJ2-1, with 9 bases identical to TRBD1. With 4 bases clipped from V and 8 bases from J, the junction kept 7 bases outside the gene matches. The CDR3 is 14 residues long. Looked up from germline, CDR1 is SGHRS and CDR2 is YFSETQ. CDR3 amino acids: CASSPGTGPHEQFF. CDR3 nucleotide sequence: TGCGCCAGCAGCCCCGGGACAGGGCCCCATGAGCAGTTCTTC.

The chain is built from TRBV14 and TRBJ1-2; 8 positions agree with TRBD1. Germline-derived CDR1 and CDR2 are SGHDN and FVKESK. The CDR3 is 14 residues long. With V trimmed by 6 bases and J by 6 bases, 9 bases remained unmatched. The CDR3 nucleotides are TGTGCCAGCAGTCCCTGGGCCAGGGGGCATGGCTACACCTTC. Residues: CASSPWARGHGYTF.

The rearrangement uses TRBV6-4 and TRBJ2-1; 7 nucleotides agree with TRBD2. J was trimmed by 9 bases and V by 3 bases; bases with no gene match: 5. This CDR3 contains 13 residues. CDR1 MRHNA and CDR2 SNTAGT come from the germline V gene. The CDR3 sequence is CASSDTSEGEQFF. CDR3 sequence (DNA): TGTGCCAGCAGTGATACTAGCGAGGGTGAGCAGTTCTTC.

Here the CDR3 reads CASSPRGDYGYTF. The DNA for the CDR3 is TGCGCCAGCAGCCCTCGGGGGGACTATGGCTACACCTTC. This rearrangement joins TRBV5-1 to TRBJ1-2, with a tentative D call TRBD1 (5 bases). The length of the CDR3 is 13 residues. V was pared by 4 bases and J by 3 bases, with 10 bases between. Germline V gene data show CDR1 as SGHRS and CDR2 as YFSETQ.

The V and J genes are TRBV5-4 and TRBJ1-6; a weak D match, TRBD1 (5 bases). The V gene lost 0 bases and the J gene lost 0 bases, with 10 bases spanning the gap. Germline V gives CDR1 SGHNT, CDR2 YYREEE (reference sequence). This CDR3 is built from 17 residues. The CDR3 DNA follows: TGTGCCAGCAGCTTGGGTGCCGGGGGCTCCTATAATTCACCCCTCCACTTT. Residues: CASSLGAGGSYNSPLHF. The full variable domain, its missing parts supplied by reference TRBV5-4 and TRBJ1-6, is ETGVTQSPTHLIKTRGQQVTLRCSSQSGHNTVSWYQQALGQGPQFIFQYYREEENGRGNFPPRFSGLQFPNYSSELNVNALELDDSALYLCASSLGAGGSYNSPLHFGNGTRLTVT.

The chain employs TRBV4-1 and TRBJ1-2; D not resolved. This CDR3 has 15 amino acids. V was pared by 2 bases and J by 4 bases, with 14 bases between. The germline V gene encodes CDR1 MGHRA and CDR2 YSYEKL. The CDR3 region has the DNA TGCGCCAGCAGCCAACAAACTAAATGGAGCTATGGCTACACCTTC. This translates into CASSQQTKWSYGYTF.

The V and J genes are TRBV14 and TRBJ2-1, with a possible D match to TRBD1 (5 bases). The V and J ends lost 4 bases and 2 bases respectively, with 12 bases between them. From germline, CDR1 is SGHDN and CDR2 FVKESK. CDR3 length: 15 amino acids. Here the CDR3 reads CASSRTGGAYNEQFF. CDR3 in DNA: TGTGCCAGCAGCCGAACAGGCGGCGCCTACAATGAGCAGTTCTTC.